A single sample gave rise to the 11 T cell receptor beta chains below, sequenced in a study of blood T cells in healthy people across ages. A second PCR of 7 to 11 cycles used a sample-barcoded 5' primer and a J-beta primer mix. In TCRdb, the 5' RACE reads were re-called with MiXCR into one record per CDR3 protein. The sample records 550,000 to 750,000 distinct CDR3 sequences, over 20% being singletons. Sequenced: blood. Source of these receptors: a man in his 70s in good health.

A few counts support this clonotype. V is TRBV6-2 or TRBV6-3 and J is TRBJ1-2; D is undetermined. Germline assignment: CDR1 MNHEY and CDR2 SVGEGT. The CDR3 is 13 amino acids. V was cut by 7 bases and J by 8 bases, with 17 bases left in between. DNA for the CDR3: TGTGCCAGCAAGAACGACCGGCCGTTAGGCTACACCTTC. Translation gives CASKNDRPLGYTF.

This chain uses TRBV20-1 with TRBJ2-3; D not certain. The CDR3 loop spans 14 amino acids. The germline gives CDR1 DFQATT, CDR2 SNEGSKA (reference sequence). Trimming took 0 bases from V and 2 from J, leaving 9 bases between them. The CDR3 loop reads CSARDPSSTDTQYF. DNA of the CDR3: TGCAGTGCTAGAGACCCCAGCTCCACAGATACGCAGTATTTT.

As for this clonotype: One junction end disagrees with the germline gene, perhaps due to a read error. In nucleotides, the CDR3 is TGTAGTGCTAGAGGAGACAGGGGAGGGGGCACAGATACGCAGTATTTT. Its protein product is CSARGDRGGGTDTQYF. The V call is TRBV20-1, the J call TRBJ2-3; a weak D match, TRBD1 (8 bases). Germline CDR1 reads DFQATT; CDR2 reads SNEGSKA (reference sequence). The CDR3 consists of 16 residues.

The gene calls are TRBV12-3 or TRBV12-4 and TRBJ2-5; 7 nucleotides agree with TRBD1. The CDR3 has 17 amino acids. J lost 2 bases, V lost 4 bases, and 13 bases had no gene match. CDR3 sequence (DNA): TGTGCCAGCAGTTCGTCGACAGGGAAGAAGGGACAAGAGACCCAGTACTTC. Its protein product is CASSSSTGKKGQETQYF.

The genes are TRBV20-1 and TRBJ2-3, with a possible D match to TRBD2 (6 bases). V was trimmed by 6 bases and J by 1 base, leaving 17 bases between them. This CDR3 comprises 15 residues. CDR1 DFQATT and CDR2 SNEGSKA come from the germline V gene (reference sequence). The chain's CDR3 is CSAAIYRRGTDTQYF. The CDR3, as DNA: TGCAGTGCCGCCATTTATAGGAGGGGCACAGATACGCAGTATTTT.

The rearrangement joins TRBV7-9 to TRBJ1-1; D is undetermined. From germline, CDR1 is SEHNR and CDR2 FQNEAQ (reference sequence). The CDR3 has 14 residues. Between the trimmed V and J ends, which lost 5 bases and 2 bases, there was a span of 12 bases. The CDR3 protein is CASSPGPGNTEAFF. The CDR3 bases are TGTGCCAGCAGCCCTGGCCCAGGAAACACTGAAGCTTTCTTT.

This clonotype was detected a few times. V gene TRBV20-1 combines with J gene TRBJ2-1, with D possibly TRBD1 on 6 matching bases. V lost 6 bases to trimming and J lost 4 bases, with 19 bases between them. The CDR3 is made up of 15 amino acids. CDR1 is DFQATT, CDR2 SNEGSKA, per germline (reference sequence). The CDR3 region is CSAPPRQGRYNEQFF. The CDR3 region has the DNA TGCAGTGCACCCCCCAGGCAGGGGCGATACAATGAGCAGTTCTTC.

With regard to this clonotype: At one end the junction does not follow the germline gene, possibly because of a read error. This chain links TRBV4-2 with TRBJ2-1; 10 nucleotides align to TRBD2. CDR3 length equals 15 residues. Germline V gives CDR1 LGHNA, CDR2 YNFKEQ. The CDR3 protein is CVSSPSWDCSGRLFF. CDR3 sequence (DNA): TGTGTCAGCAGCCCTAGCTGGGACTGTAGCGGGAGGTTGTTCTTC.

This clonotype appeared a few times. One junction end disagrees with the germline gene, perhaps due to a read error. V and J are TRBV5-1 and TRBJ2-5; weak D call: TRBD2 (5 bases). Germline assignment: CDR1 SGHRS and CDR2 YFSETQ. The CDR3 is 15 residues long. For the CDR3, the DNA is TGCGCCAGCAGCTTGGAGGGTCGAACCTACAATGAGCGGTTCTTC. Its protein product is CASSLEGRTYNERFF.

The chain links TRBV12-3 or TRBV12-4 to TRBJ1-1, with 7 bases matching TRBD1. The ends lost 5 bases at V and 1 base at J; junction bases unmatched: 7. The length of the CDR3 is 15 residues. CDR3 sequence reads: CASSATGAGNTEAFF. In DNA, the CDR3 is TGTGCCAGCAGTGCCACAGGGGCGGGGAACACTGAAGCTTTCTTT.

This clonotype was observed many times. V gene TRBV7-2 combines with J gene TRBJ1-6; D is unclear. The CDR3 sequence is 15 residues long. Trimming stripped 6 bases from V and 6 bases from J, with 15 bases between. Germline assignment: CDR1 SGHTA and CDR2 FQGNSA. As DNA, the CDR3 is TGTGCCAGCAGGGAGACGGACTTCTTTAATTCACCCCTCCACTTT. Amino acid sequence: CASRETDFFNSPLHF.